The 27 T cell receptor beta chains in this list originate from one sample, sequenced in a study of CD8+ T cells in alopecia areata (dated by TCRdb to 2016 to 2019). To prepare the library, the immunoSEQ multiplex PCR assay was applied. To provide template for TCR sequencing, every sample had RNA extracted and reverse transcribed into cDNA. In TCRdb, the immuneACCESS table is reduced to in-frame sequences with V and J assigned. These tables do not hold every clone; where another copy was compared, an unresolved V gene accounts for under half, and the others remain unexplained. This sample comprises approximately 100,000 clones, over 40% of them detected only once. 0.79% of the sample rests with the top ten. The sequencing input was CD4+ T cells sorted from blood. The receptors were gathered from a human donor with alopecia areata.

This clone was seen a handful of times. J is TRBJ1-2 and V is TRBV28; D is undetermined. Trimming took 6 bases from V and 11 from J, leaving 16 bases between them. From germline, CDR1 is MDHEN and CDR2 SYDVKM. The CDR3 runs 12 residues. CDR3 in amino acids: CASSYGRVGYTF. In nucleotides, the CDR3 is TGTGCCAGCAGCTATGGACGGGTCGGGTACACCTTC.

This clone has a single count. The CDR3 DNA reads as TGCGCCAGCAGTCAATCTTGGAGGGGGCGAGGCTCCTACGAGCAGTACTTC. It translates to CASSQSWRGRGSYEQYF. The V call is TRBV23-1, the J call TRBJ2-7, with TRBD1 as a possible D gene (7 bases). TRBV23-1 has ORF status, its function being uncertain. CDR3 length: 17 amino acids. The germline V and J ends were trimmed by 0 bases and 0 bases, with 15 bases remaining between them.

This clone has a handful of counts. The chain combines TRBV7-9 with TRBJ1-2; possible D gene TRBD1, 5 bases. Germline CDR1 and CDR2: SEHNR and FQNEAQ (reference sequence). This CDR3 spans 13 amino acids. V lost 5 bases, J lost 4 bases, and 11 bases lay in between. The CDR3 sequence: CASSPDTFYGYTF. CDR3 in DNA: TGTGCCAGCAGCCCGGACACATTCTATGGCTACACCTTC.

The V call is TRBV30, the J call TRBJ2-5, with 13 bases that match TRBD2. This CDR3 region has 14 residues. The trim removed 8 bases at V and 13 bases at J, leaving 16 bases unmatched. Per the germline V gene, CDR1 is GTSNPN and CDR2 is SVGIG (reference sequence). The CDR3 region is CAGERLAGGRVPYF. CDR3 nucleotide sequence: TGTGCCGGGGAGAGACTAGCGGGGGGCCGGGTACCGTACTTC. The entire variable domain, with the rest obtained from reference TRBV30 and TRBJ2-5, is as follows: SQTIHQWPATLVQPVGSPLSLECTVEGTSNPNLYWYRQAAGRGLQLLFYSVGIGQISSEVPQNLSASRPQDRQFILSSKKLLLSDSGFYLCAGERLAGGRVPYFGPGTRLLVL.

This chain connects TRBV30 to TRBJ2-3, with a weak D call TRBD2 (5 bases). Deletions cut 2 bases from V and 4 bases from J, with 10 bases between. The CDR3 has 13 amino acids. Looked up from germline, CDR1 is GTSNPN and CDR2 is SVGIG (reference sequence). The CDR3 region is CAWSRTRADTQYF. The CDR3 coding sequence is TGTGCCTGGAGTCGGACGAGGGCAGATACGCAGTATTTT.

The chain has TRBV2 and TRBJ2-5; D unresolved. CDR3 size: 13 residues. Germline-derived CDR1 and CDR2 are SNHLY and FYNNEI. V lost 7 bases and J lost 5, with 14 bases in between. In DNA form, the CDR3 reads TGTGCCAGCATAGATAAGGCGGCCGAGACCCAGTACTTC. Encoded protein: CASIDKAAETQYF. The full variable domain, rest sourced from reference TRBV2 and TRBJ2-5, is EPEVTQTPSHQVTQMGQEVILRCVPISNHLYFYWYRQILGQKVEFLVSFYNNEISEKSEIFDDQFSVERPDGSNFTLKIRSTKLEDSAMYFCASIDKAAETQYFGPGTRLLVL.

This clone was observed a few times. V gene TRBV21-1 combines with J gene TRBJ2-4; the table's D call of TRBD1 was not tested on the DNA. TRBV21-1 is listed as a pseudogene. The CDR3 has 16 residues. CDR3: CASRKPQGEAKNIQYF. DNA of the CDR3: TGTGCCAGCCGTAAACCTCAGGGGGAGGCCAAAAACATTCAGTACTTC.

This clone has only a few counts. The chain joins TRBV15 to TRBJ2-1; D call uncertain. The CDR3 covers 15 residues. Trimming left V 0 bases short and J 5 bases short, with 11 bases between. The germline gives CDR1 LNHNV, CDR2 YYDKDF (reference sequence). CDR3 nucleotides: TGTGCCACCAGCAGAGATAACCGGGCGGACAATGAGCAGTTCTTC. It yields the protein CATSRDNRADNEQFF. The full variable domain, in which reference TRBV15 and TRBJ2-1 provide the parts outside the CDR3, is DAMVIQNPRYQVTQFGKPVTLSCSQTLNHNVMYWYQQKSSQAPKLLFHYYDKDFNNEADTPDNFQSRRPNTSFCFLDIRSPGLGDTAMYLCATSRDNRADNEQFFGPGTRLTVL.

This clone has only a few counts. The gene calls are TRBV30 and TRBJ2-3; D gene ambiguous. Per the germline V gene, CDR1 is GTSNPN and CDR2 is SVGIG (reference sequence). With 2 bases removed from V and 3 bases from J, the gap between germline ends came to 6 bases. The CDR3 length is 12 residues. In nucleotides, the CDR3 is TGTGCCTGGAGTCGTAGAACAGATACGCAGTATTTT. It encodes CAWSRRTDTQYF.

This chain uses TRBV11-2 with TRBJ1-3; a possible D gene is TRBD1 (5 bases). Germline values: CDR1 SGHAT, CDR2 FQNNGV. The CDR3 length is 15 residues. V lost 2 bases and J 2 bases, leaving 10 bases between the germline ends. CDR3: CASSLQGRAGNTIYF. CDR3 DNA sequence: TGTGCCAGCAGCTTACAGGGCAGGGCTGGAAACACCATATATTTT.

The chain recombines TRBV29-1 with TRBJ2-7, with D unclear. This CDR3 has 11 residues. Per the germline V gene, CDR1 is SQVTM and CDR2 is ANQGSEA. Trimming left V 4 bases short and J 2 bases short, with 6 bases between. The CDR3: CSVGSAYEQYF. CDR3 bases: TGCAGCGTTGGGAGCGCCTACGAGCAGTACTTC.

The V call is TRBV2, the J call TRBJ2-3; the D is unclear. In germline, CDR1 is SNHLY, CDR2 FYNNEI. V was trimmed by 5 bases and J by 1 base, leaving 10 bases between them. CDR3 length equals 14 residues. CDR3 protein: CASSNQLGTDTQYF. CDR3 DNA: TGTGCCAGCAGTAATCAACTGGGCACAGATACGCAGTATTTT. Filled out from reference TRBV2 and TRBJ2-3, the complete variable domain reads EPEVTQTPSHQVTQMGQEVILRCVPISNHLYFYWYRQILGQKVEFLVSFYNNEISEKSEIFDDQFSVERPDGSNFTLKIRSTKLEDSAMYFCASSNQLGTDTQYFGPGTRLTVL.

This sequence joins TRBV5-4 and TRBJ2-1; 15 positions agree with TRBD2. The germline gives CDR1 SGHNT, CDR2 YYREEE (reference sequence). The CDR3 has 15 residues. Trimming removed 4 bases from V and 9 bases from J; junction bases left unmatched: 5. The CDR3 loop reads CASSRTSGGALEQFF. CDR3 DNA sequence: TGTGCCAGCAGCCGGACTAGCGGGGGGGCCCTTGAGCAGTTCTTC.

CDR3 amino acids: CASSSLPKRLNTEAFF. The CDR3 DNA reads as TGTGCCAGCAGCTCCCTGCCCAAACGGTTGAACACTGAAGCTTTCTTT. V is TRBV27 and J is TRBJ1-1, with D hard to call. This CDR3 spans 16 amino acids. V was shortened by 6 bases and J by 0 bases, with 17 bases between the two germline ends. Germline CDR1 is MNHEY and CDR2 is SMNVEV (reference sequence).

This clone was picked up a small number of times. The V and J genes are TRBV29-1 and TRBJ2-3; D gene uncertain. The CDR3 sequence is 11 residues long. V was clipped by 2 bases and J by 5 bases, with 5 bases between them. Germline CDR1 reads SQVTM; CDR2 reads ANQGSEA. CDR3 DNA sequence: TGCAGCGTTGAAAACCGAGATACGCAGTATTTT. Its protein is CSVENRDTQYF.

The rearrangement links TRBV4-3 to TRBJ2-1; tentatively, D is TRBD1 or TRBD2 (5 bases each). Trimming took off 1 base at V and 5 bases at J, with 9 bases between the two ends. The CDR3 runs to 14 residues. The germline gives CDR1 LGHNA, CDR2 YSLEER. CDR3 sequence reads: CASSQGGPNNEQFF. Here the CDR3 DNA reads TGCGCCAGCAGCCAAGGGGGACCGAACAATGAGCAGTTCTTC.

The chain joins TRBV30 to TRBJ2-7; tentative D call: TRBD2 (6 bases). V gave up 1 base and J gave up 9 bases, with 13 bases separating them. The germline V gene has CDR1 GTSNPN and CDR2 SVGIG (reference sequence). This CDR3 spans 12 amino acids. CDR3 residues: CAWSERRDRQYF. CDR3 sequence (DNA): TGTGCCTGGAGTGAGCGGCGGGATCGGCAGTACTTC.

The V call is TRBV18, the J call TRBJ2-7; 9 nucleotides line up with TRBD1. The CDR3 contains 14 residues. J lost 6 bases, V lost 4 bases, and 7 bases had no gene match. Germline values: CDR1 KGHSH, CDR2 LQKENI. CDR3 region: CASSRGTGRGEQYF. CDR3 in DNA: TGTGCCAGCTCACGAGGGACAGGGAGAGGCGAGCAGTACTTC.

To note about this clone: The same CDR3 can be traced to other DNA sequences in this sample. CDR3 region: CAWSLGGANVLTF. The CDR3 nucleotides are TGTGCCTGGTCCCTCGGGGGGGCCAACGTCCTGACTTTC. The V and J genes are TRBV30 and TRBJ2-6; D remains ambiguous. Germline lookup yields CDR1 GTSNPN and CDR2 SVGIG (reference sequence). The V end lost 5 bases, the J end lost 4 bases, and 9 bases lay between the germline ends. The CDR3 consists of 13 residues.

This clone was seen a few times. The chain is built from TRBV27 and TRBJ1-6; D unresolved. Germline assignment: CDR1 MNHEY and CDR2 SMNVEV (reference sequence). The CDR3 spans 13 residues. V was cut by 7 bases and J by 7 bases, with 11 bases left in between. DNA for the CDR3: TGTGCCAGCAAGGAGCGGCGGAATTCACCCCTCCACTTT. Its translation: CASKERRNSPLHF.

Only a few counts were recorded for this clone. CDR3 loop: CSVDRGGGGGETQYF. In DNA form, the CDR3 reads TGCAGCGTTGATCGGGGCGGAGGGGGAGGAGAGACCCAGTACTTC. The chain uses TRBV29-1 and TRBJ2-5, with D perhaps matching TRBD1 or TRBD2 (6 bases each). This CDR3 spans 15 amino acids. Germline CDR1 SQVTM, CDR2 ANQGSEA. Trimming cost V 3 bases and J 4 bases, with 18 bases left between them.

This clone was detected only a few times. The chain combines TRBV7-2 with TRBJ1-3; weak D call: TRBD1 (6 bases). From germline, CDR1 is SGHTA and CDR2 FQGNSA. The CDR3 is 14 amino acids. V was clipped by 3 bases and J by 3 bases, with 9 bases between them. CDR3: CASSLQGHGNTIYF. CDR3 coding DNA: TGTGCCAGCAGCTTGCAGGGGCATGGAAACACCATATATTTT.

The chain is built from TRBV29-1 and TRBJ2-3; 11 bases are a match to TRBD2. Germline-derived CDR1 and CDR2 are SQVTM and ANQGSEA. V lost 1 base to trimming and J lost 4 bases; unmatched junction nucleotides: 4. The CDR3 covers 15 residues. DNA for the CDR3: TGCAGCGTTGAAGTAGCGGGGGGGCTTTCAGATACGCAGTATTTT. It yields the protein CSVEVAGGLSDTQYF.

The DNA for the CDR3 is TGCAGCGTTACCTCCTTGTGGCCCGGGGAGCTGTTTTTT. Its translation: CSVTSLWPGELFF. V gene TRBV29-1 combines with J gene TRBJ2-2, with unresolved D. The CDR3 consists of 13 residues. The V and J ends lost 5 bases and 6 bases respectively, with 13 bases between them. Germline V lookup: CDR1 SQVTM, CDR2 ANQGSEA.

J is TRBJ1-2 and V is TRBV27; a possible D gene is TRBD1 (6 bases). Germline CDR1 reads MNHEY; CDR2 reads SMNVEV (reference sequence). With 6 bases removed from V and 5 bases from J, the gap between germline ends came to 13 bases. The CDR3 contains 13 residues. The CDR3 sequence: CASSLRGEYGYTF. CDR3 in DNA: TGTGCCAGCAGCCTCAGGGGTGAATATGGCTACACCTTC.

The gene calls are TRBV6-6 and TRBJ1-6, with TRBD1 as a possible D gene (5 bases). Germline V lookup: CDR1 MNHNY, CDR2 SVGAGI (reference sequence). CDR3 size: 13 residues. V was trimmed by 9 bases and J by 4 bases, leaving 10 bases between them. CDR3 DNA sequence: TGTGCCAGTCTACAGGTTTATAATTCACCCCTCCACTTT. This translates into CASLQVYNSPLHF.

This clone was counted a few times. The V call is TRBV29-1, the J call TRBJ2-7, with TRBD1 matching 8 bases. The CDR3 covers 13 residues. With V trimmed by 4 bases and J by 3 bases, 5 bases remained unmatched. Germline CDR1 and CDR2: SQVTM and ANQGSEA. The CDR3 DNA reads as TGCAGCGTTGTGAAACAGGGGGGCTACGAGCAGTACTTC. This translates into CSVVKQGGYEQYF.